This T cell receptor beta chain was profiled in a study of shared clonotypes between healthy human individuals. Overall study findings and caveats: Generation probabilities of non-shared clonotypes were lower (relative to those shared by all four donors). Incomplete sequencing of sorted subsets was indicated by rarefaction despite large depth.

Regarding this clone: What it recognizes is unknown.

Clones were sequenced by immunoSEQ multiplex PCR, and TCRdb holds only the in-frame ones, with some missing. The data hold 2 million to 2.5 million clones, with roughly 96% observed a single time. CDR1 MNHEY and CDR2 SVGAGI come from the germline V gene. There are 15 residues in the CDR3. V shed 4 bases and J shed 7 bases, with 17 bases lying between them. The TCR sequence derives from a man younger than 30 in good health. This rearrangement joins TRBV6-5 to TRBJ2-4, with D perhaps given as TRBD1 or TRBD2 (5 bases each). The material sequenced was naive CD4+ T cells sorted from blood. The subset denotes: CD45RA+ positively selected. The CDR3 here is CASSSIGTFRNIQYF. For the CDR3, the DNA is TGTGCCAGCAGTTCGATCGGGACGTTTAGGAACATTCAGTACTTC.